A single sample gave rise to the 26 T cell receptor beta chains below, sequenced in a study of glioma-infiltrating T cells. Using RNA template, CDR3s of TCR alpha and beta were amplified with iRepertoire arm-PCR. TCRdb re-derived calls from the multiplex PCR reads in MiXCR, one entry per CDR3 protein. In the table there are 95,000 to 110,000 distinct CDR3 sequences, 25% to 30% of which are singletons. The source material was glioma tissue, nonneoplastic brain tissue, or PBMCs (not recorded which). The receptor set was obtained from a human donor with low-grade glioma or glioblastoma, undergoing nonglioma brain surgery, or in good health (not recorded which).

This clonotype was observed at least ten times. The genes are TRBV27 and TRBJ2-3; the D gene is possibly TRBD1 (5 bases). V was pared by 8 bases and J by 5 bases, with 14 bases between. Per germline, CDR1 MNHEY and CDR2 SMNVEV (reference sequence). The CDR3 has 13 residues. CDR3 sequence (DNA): TGTGCCAGCGCCAGGGTATGGTTAGATACGCAGTATTTT. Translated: CASARVWLDTQYF.

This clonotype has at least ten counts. CDR3 bases: TGCAGTGCTCCTTCTCGGACTAGCGGGGTCACCGCCTACGAGCAGTACTTC. It encodes CSAPSRTSGVTAYEQYF. The chain has TRBV20-1 and TRBJ2-7; TRBD2 matches at 12 bases. The CDR3 contains 17 residues. Per the germline V gene, CDR1 is DFQATT and CDR2 is SNEGSKA (reference sequence). V lost 5 bases and J lost 2; bases outside the gene matches: 13.

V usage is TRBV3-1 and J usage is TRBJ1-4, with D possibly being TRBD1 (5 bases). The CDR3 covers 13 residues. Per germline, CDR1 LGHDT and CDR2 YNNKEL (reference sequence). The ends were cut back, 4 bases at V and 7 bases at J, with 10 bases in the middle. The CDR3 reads CASSRPGGEKLFF. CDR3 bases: TGTGCCAGCAGCCGCCCCGGGGGTGAAAAACTGTTTTTT. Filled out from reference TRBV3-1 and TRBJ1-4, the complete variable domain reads DTAVSQTPKYLVTQMGNDKSIKCEQNLGHDTMYWYKQDSKKFLKIMFSYNNKELIINETVPNRFSPKSPDKAHLNLHINSLELGDSAVYFCASSRPGGEKLFFGSGTQLSVL.

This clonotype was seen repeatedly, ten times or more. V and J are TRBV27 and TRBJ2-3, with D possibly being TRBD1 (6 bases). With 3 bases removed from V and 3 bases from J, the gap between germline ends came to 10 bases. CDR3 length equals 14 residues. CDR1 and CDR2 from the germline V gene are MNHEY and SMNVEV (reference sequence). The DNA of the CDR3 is TGTGCCAGCAGTTTGTCACAGGGAACAGATACGCAGTATTTT. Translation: CASSLSQGTDTQYF.

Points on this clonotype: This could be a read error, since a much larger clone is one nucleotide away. CDR3 residues: CAISPSSGGIRIGQFF. CDR3 sequence (DNA): TGTGCCATCAGTCCATCTAGCGGGGGGATCCGGATCGGGCAGTTCTTC. The chain uses TRBV28 and TRBJ2-1; the match to TRBD2 covers 11 bases. Germline V gene data show CDR1 as MDHEN and CDR2 as SYDVKM. This CDR3 is 16 amino acids long. Full variable domain (remainder filled in from reference TRBV28 and TRBJ2-1): DVKVTQSSRYLVKRTGEKVFLECVQDMDHENMFWYRQDPGLGLRLIYFSYDVKMKEKGDIPEGYSVSREKKERFSLILESASTNQTSMYLCAISPSSGGIRIGQFFGPGTRLTVL.

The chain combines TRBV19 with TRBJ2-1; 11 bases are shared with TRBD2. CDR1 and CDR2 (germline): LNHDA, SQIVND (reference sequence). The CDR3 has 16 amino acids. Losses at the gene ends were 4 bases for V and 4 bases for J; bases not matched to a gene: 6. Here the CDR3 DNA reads TGTGCCAGTAGTACACTTAGCGGGGGGGCTTACAATGAGCAGTTCTTC. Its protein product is CASSTLSGGAYNEQFF.

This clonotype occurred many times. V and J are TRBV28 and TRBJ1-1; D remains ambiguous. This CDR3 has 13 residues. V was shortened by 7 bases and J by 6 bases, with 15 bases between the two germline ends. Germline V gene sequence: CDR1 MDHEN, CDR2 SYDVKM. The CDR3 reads CASTYTDGPEAFF. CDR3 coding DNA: TGTGCCAGCACATACACTGACGGCCCTGAAGCTTTCTTT. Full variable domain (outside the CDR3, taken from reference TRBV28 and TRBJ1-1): DVKVTQSSRYLVKRTGEKVFLECVQDMDHENMFWYRQDPGLGLRLIYFSYDVKMKEKGDIPEGYSVSREKKERFSLILESASTNQTSMYLCASTYTDGPEAFFGQGTRLTVV.

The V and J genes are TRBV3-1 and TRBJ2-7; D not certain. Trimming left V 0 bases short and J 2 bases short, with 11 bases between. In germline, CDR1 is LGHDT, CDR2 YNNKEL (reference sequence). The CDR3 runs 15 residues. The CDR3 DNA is TGTGCCAGCAGCCAAGAGGCAGCCACCCCCTACGAGCAGTACTTC. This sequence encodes CASSQEAATPYEQYF.

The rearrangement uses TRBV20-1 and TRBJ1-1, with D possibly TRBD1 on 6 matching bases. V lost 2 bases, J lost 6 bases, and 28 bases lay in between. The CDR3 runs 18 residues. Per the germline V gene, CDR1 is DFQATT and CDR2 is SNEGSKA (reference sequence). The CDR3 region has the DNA TGCAGTGCTAGACTTTTACTGTTGACAGGAGGGGGTCTTTCTGAAGCTTTCTTT. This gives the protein CSARLLLLTGGGLSEAFF.

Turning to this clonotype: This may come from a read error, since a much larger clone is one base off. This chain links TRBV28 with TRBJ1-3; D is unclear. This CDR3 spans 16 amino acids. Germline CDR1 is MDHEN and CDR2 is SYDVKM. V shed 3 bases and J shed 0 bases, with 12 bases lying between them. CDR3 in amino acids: CASSFRLTASGNTIYF. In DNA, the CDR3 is TGTGCCAGCAGTTTCAGACTCACAGCCTCTGGAAACACCATATATTTT.

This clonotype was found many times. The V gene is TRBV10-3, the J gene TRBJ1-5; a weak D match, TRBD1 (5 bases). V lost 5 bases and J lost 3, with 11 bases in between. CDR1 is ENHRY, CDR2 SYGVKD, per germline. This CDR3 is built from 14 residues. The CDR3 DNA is TGTGCCATCAGTTACACAGGCGCCAATCAGCCCCAGCATTTT. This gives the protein CAISYTGANQPQHF.

The CDR3 sequence is CASSLLSGKSAYEQYF. In DNA, the CDR3 is TGTGCCAGCAGCTTACTTTCGGGGAAGAGCGCGTACGAGCAGTACTTC. The rearrangement links TRBV11-2 to TRBJ2-7; D possibly corresponds to TRBD2 (5 bases). The CDR3 has 16 amino acids. Germline CDR1 and CDR2: SGHAT and FQNNGV. V was pared by 2 bases and J by 4 bases, with 18 bases between.

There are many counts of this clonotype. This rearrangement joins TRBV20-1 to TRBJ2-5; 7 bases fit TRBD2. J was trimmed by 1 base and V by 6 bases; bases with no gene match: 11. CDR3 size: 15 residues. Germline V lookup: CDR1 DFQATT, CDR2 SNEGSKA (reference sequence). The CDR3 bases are TGCAGTGCCCAATCTAGCGGAGGATTCCAAGAGACCCAGTACTTC. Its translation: CSAQSSGGFQETQYF.

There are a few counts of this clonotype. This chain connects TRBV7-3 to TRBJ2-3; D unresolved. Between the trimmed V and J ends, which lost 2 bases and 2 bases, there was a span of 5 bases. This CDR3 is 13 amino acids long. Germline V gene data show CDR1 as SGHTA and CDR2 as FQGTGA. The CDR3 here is CASSLFPTDTQYF. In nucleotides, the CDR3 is TGTGCCAGCAGCTTATTCCCCACAGATACGCAGTATTTT.

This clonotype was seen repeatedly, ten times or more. The CDR3 region has the DNA TGTGCCTGCCATCCCGGGACAGATTCGAATGAGCAGTTCTTC. Translated, it gives CACHPGTDSNEQFF. The rearrangement uses TRBV6-1 and TRBJ2-1, with 7 bases fitting TRBD1. The V and J ends lost 11 bases and 7 bases, in that order; junction bases with no gene match: 14. The CDR3 is 14 amino acids. Germline V gives CDR1 MNHNS, CDR2 SASEGT.

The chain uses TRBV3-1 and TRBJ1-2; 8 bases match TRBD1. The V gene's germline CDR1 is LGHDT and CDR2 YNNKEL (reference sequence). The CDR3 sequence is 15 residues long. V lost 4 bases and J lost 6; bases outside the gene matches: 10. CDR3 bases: TGTGCCAGCAGCCCGTCGGACAGGGTAAAAGATGGCTACACCTTC. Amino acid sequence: CASSPSDRVKDGYTF.

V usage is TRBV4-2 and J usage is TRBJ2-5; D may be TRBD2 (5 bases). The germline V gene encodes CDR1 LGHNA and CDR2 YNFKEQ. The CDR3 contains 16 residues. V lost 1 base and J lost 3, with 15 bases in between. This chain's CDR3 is CASSQGTTIGEETQYF. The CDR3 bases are TGTGCCAGCAGCCAAGGCACCACTATCGGGGAAGAGACCCAGTACTTC.

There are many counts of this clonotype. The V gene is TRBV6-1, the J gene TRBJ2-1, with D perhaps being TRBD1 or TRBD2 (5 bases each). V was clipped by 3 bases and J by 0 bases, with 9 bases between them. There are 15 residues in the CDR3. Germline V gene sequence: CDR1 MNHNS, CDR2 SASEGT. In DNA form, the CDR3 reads TGTGCCAGCAGTGATCGGGGACGCTCCTACAATGAGCAGTTCTTC. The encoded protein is CASSDRGRSYNEQFF.

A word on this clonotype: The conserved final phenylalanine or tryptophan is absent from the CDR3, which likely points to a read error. CDR3 sequence: CATDKPGKDTQYL. In DNA, the CDR3 is TGTGCCACCGATAAACCGGGCAAAGATACGCAGTATTTA. The genes are TRBV6-1 and TRBJ2-3; no reliable D call. Germline V gene data show CDR1 as MNHNS and CDR2 as SASEGT. CDR3 length: 13 residues. Trimming removed 10 bases at V and 5 bases at J, with 16 bases between.

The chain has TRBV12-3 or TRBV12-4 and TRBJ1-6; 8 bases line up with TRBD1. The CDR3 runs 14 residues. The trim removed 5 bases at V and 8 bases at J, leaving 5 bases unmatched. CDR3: CASSRQGTDSPLHF. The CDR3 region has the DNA TGTGCCAGCAGTCGACAGGGGACTGATTCACCCCTCCACTTT.

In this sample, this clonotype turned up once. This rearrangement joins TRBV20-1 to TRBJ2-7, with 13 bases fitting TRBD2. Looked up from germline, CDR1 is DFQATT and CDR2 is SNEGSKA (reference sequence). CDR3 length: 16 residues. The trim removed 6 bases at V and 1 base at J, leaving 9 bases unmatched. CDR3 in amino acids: CSAQTSGGLNSYEQYF. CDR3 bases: TGCAGTGCGCAGACTAGCGGGGGGCTAAATTCCTACGAGCAGTACTTC.

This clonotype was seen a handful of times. DNA for the CDR3: TGTGCCAGCAGCCTATCCGGGACAGCTTTAACCGAAGCTTTCTTT. Amino acids: CASSLSGTALTEAFF. The rearrangement uses TRBV7-6 and TRBJ1-1; TRBD1 agrees at 7 bases. V was clipped by 5 bases and J by 8 bases; unmatched bases: 14. The CDR3 totals 15 residues. From germline, CDR1 is SGHVS and CDR2 FNYEAQ.

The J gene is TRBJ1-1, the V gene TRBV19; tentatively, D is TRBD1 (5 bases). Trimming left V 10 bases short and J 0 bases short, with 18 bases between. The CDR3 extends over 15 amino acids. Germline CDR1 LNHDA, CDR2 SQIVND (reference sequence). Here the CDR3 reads CAISVTGTVNTEAFF. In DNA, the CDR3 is TGTGCCATTTCCGTAACCGGGACGGTGAACACTGAAGCTTTCTTT.

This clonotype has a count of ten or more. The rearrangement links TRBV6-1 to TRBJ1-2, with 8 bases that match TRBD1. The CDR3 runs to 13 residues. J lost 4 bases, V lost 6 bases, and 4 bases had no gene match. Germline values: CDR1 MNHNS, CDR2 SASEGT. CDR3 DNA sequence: TGTGCCAGCAGCGGGACAGGAAGCTATGGCTACACCTTC. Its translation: CASSGTGSYGYTF.

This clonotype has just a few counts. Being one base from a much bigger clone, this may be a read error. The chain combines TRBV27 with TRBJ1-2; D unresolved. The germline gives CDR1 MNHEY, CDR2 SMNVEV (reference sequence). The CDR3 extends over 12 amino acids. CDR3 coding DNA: TGTGCCAGCAGTTTCCAGAGTGGTGGCCACACCTTC. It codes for CASSFQSGGHTF.

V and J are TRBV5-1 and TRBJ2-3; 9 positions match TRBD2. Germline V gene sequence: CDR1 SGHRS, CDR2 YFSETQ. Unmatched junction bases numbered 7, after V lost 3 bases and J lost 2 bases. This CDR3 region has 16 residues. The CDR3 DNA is TGCGCCAGCAGCTGGGGGGTAGCGGGGGCCACAGATACGCAGTATTTT. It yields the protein CASSWGVAGATDTQYF.